The rows below give T cell receptor beta chains drawn from one sample of a study of cytomegalovirus exposure and HLA in healthy donors. TCRdb keeps only in-frame clones here, not all; method: immunoSEQ multiplex PCR. This sample carries fewer than 350,000 clones, 70% to 90% of them seen once, and the ten largest clones take roughly 0.93%. Material: PBMCs. The receptors originated from a woman between 18 and 30 years old in good health and CMV-seronegative. The CDR3 runs from the conserved cysteine through the conserved F or W. D genes are given only for firm matches.

TRBJ2-7,TRBV5-1,-,CASRLGGSSYEQYF,TGCGCCAGCCGCCTTGGTGGGAGCTCCTACGAGCAGTACTTC
TRBJ2-7,TRBV6-5,-,CASSSPYEQYF,TGTGCCAGCAGCTCCCCCTACGAGCAGTACTTC
TRBJ2-3,TRBV27,-,CASSLSAGTQTDTQYF,TGTGCCAGCAGTTTATCGGCAGGTACACAAACAGATACGCAGTATTTT
TRBJ1-2,TRBV28,-,CANQGNSGYTF,TGTGCCAACCAGGGGAATTCTGGCTACACCTTC
TRBJ2-5,TRBV6-5,TRBD2,CASSRQAGGRETQYF,TGTGCCAGCAGTCGACAAGCGGGAGGGAGGGAGACCCAGTACTTC
TRBJ2-5,TRBV5-4,TRBD2,CASSPGGGSQRETQYF,TGTGCCAGCAGCCCGGGGGGTGGGAGCCAACGGGAGACCCAGTACTTC
TRBJ2-3,TRBV7-6,-,CASSLTTGGGGSDTQYF,TGTGCCAGCAGCTTAACTACAGGGGGCGGGGGGTCGGATACGCAGTATTTT
TRBJ2-7,TRBV27,TRBD2,CASRTEGLGSYEQYF,TGTGCCAGCAGAACCGAGGGACTAGGGTCCTACGAGCAGTACTTC
TRBJ2-5,TRBV7-3,TRBD2,CASSYRVSSGRDGGTQYF,TGTGCCAGCAGCTACCGCGTGAGTAGCGGGCGGGATGGAGGGACCCAGTACTTC
TRBJ2-7,TRBV7-3,TRBD1,CASSNGQGGNEQYF,TGTGCCAGCAGCAACGGACAGGGGGGCAACGAGCAGTACTTC
TRBJ2-7,TRBV5-1,-,CASSPRRPSPSYEQYF,TGCGCCAGCAGCCCCCGGAGGCCTTCGCCCTCCTACGAGCAGTACTTC